The 28 T cell receptor beta chains listed next were all sequenced from one sample in a study of identical twins. TCRdb processed the 5' RACE reads anew with MiXCR; each CDR3 protein has one entry. The sample shows more than 400,000 distinct CDR3 sequences, 15% of them seen only once. The same sample was also studied in work on yellow fever vaccine responses in identical twins.

The source material was CD4+ T cells sorted from blood. The source of these receptors is a young woman in good health.

Regarding this clonotype: Being one base from a much bigger clone, this may be a read error. The J gene is TRBJ2-3, the V gene TRBV9, with D maybe TRBD2 (6 bases). CDR3 length: 14 residues. Trimming removed 6 bases from V and 0 bases from J, with 11 bases in between. Germline V gene sequence: CDR1 SGDLS, CDR2 YYNGEE. The CDR3 loop is CASTPGTSTDTQYF. Here the CDR3 DNA reads TGTGCCAGCACCCCCGGGACTAGCACAGATACGCAGTATTTT.

This clonotype was seen a handful of times. The chain employs TRBV28 and TRBJ2-2; TRBD2 aligns across 8 bases. CDR3 length: 14 residues. Germline CDR1 reads MDHEN; CDR2 reads SYDVKM. Unmatched junction bases numbered 6, after V lost 7 bases and J lost 5 bases. Here the CDR3 reads CASTGTRVTGELFF. The CDR3 DNA reads as TGTGCCAGCACCGGGACTAGAGTAACCGGGGAGCTGTTTTTT.

In this sample, this clonotype turned up many times. The CDR3, as DNA: TGCGCCAGCAGCCAAGATTACCAGCCTGGTGATACGCAGTATTTT. Translation gives CASSQDYQPGDTQYF. This chain connects TRBV4-1 to TRBJ2-3, with D uncertain. The V and J ends lost 0 bases and 6 bases respectively, with 13 bases between them. This CDR3 contains 15 residues. Germline V gene lookup returns CDR1 MGHRA and CDR2 YSYEKL.

The gene calls are TRBV10-1 and TRBJ2-7; D possibly corresponds to TRBD2 (6 bases). The CDR3 runs 15 residues. Germline-derived CDR1 and CDR2 are WNHNN and SYGVQD (reference sequence). The V and J ends lost 0 bases and 6 bases respectively, with 15 bases between them. CDR3 sequence (DNA): TGCGCCAGCAGTGAGTCGTTGGGGGGAGGCGGCGAGCAGTACGTC. Its translation is CASSESLGGGGEQYV.

This clonotype has just a few counts. The J gene is TRBJ2-7, the V gene TRBV3-1; a weak D match, TRBD1 (5 bases). V dropped 0 bases and J dropped 3 bases, with 12 bases sitting between them. The CDR3 is 15 residues long. From germline, CDR1 is LGHDT and CDR2 YNNKEL (reference sequence). The CDR3 is CASSQESTVYYEQYF. In DNA, the CDR3 is TGTGCCAGCAGCCAAGAATCGACAGTTTACTACGAGCAGTACTTC.

This clonotype was found a few times. The gene calls are TRBV5-1 and TRBJ2-7, with 9 bases that match TRBD1. The trim removed 4 bases at V and 1 base at J, leaving 6 bases unmatched. This CDR3 contains 15 residues. Germline lookup yields CDR1 SGHRS and CDR2 YFSETQ. DNA of the CDR3: TGCGCCAGCAGCCCCCAGGGACAGGGATCCTACGAGCAGTACTTC. Translating it yields CASSPQGQGSYEQYF.

This clonotype has a handful of counts. The chain joins TRBV7-8 to TRBJ2-7, with unresolved D. Germline V gene data show CDR1 as SGHVS and CDR2 as FQNEAQ. The CDR3 runs to 12 residues. Trimming removed 5 bases at V and 2 bases at J, with 7 bases between. CDR3 sequence: CASSRSPYEQYF. The CDR3 DNA is TGTGCCAGCAGCCGCTCCCCCTACGAGCAGTACTTC.

Ten or more counts support this clonotype. The CDR3 DNA reads as TGTGCCAGGAGGACAGGGGCGAACACTGAAGCTTTCTTT. Amino acid sequence: CARRTGANTEAFF. V gene TRBV2 combines with J gene TRBJ1-1; 9 nucleotides match TRBD1. Germline values: CDR1 SNHLY, CDR2 FYNNEI. V dropped 9 bases and J dropped 1; count of bases not matched to a gene: 3. The CDR3 has 13 residues.

This clonotype was counted a few times. This sequence joins TRBV27 and TRBJ2-1; 8 bases are shared with TRBD2. The germline CDR1 and CDR2 sequences are MNHEY and SMNVEV (reference sequence). There are 15 residues in the CDR3. With V trimmed by 7 bases and J by 0 bases, 5 bases remained unmatched. The CDR3 here is CASNPGGNSYNEQFF. The CDR3 bases are TGTGCCAGCAATCCGGGAGGGAACTCCTACAATGAGCAGTTCTTC.

In its sample, this clonotype was seen a few times. The CDR3 DNA is TGCAGTCCCGCATCTAGCGGACAAGAGACCCAGTACTTC. Translating gives CSPASSGQETQYF. This sequence joins TRBV20-1 and TRBJ2-5, with 7 bases matching TRBD2. Germline V lookup: CDR1 DFQATT, CDR2 SNEGSKA (reference sequence). V shed 8 bases, J shed 2 bases, and the junction held 8 bases outside the gene matches. The CDR3 is 13 residues long.

This clonotype has just a few counts. V gene TRBV5-6 combines with J gene TRBJ2-4; the match to TRBD2 covers 9 bases. The CDR3 totals 13 residues. J lost 9 bases, V lost 2 bases, and 3 bases had no gene match. Germline CDR1 reads SGHDT; CDR2 reads YYEEEE. The CDR3 bases are TGTGCCAGCAGCTTTGCGGGGGGGGGCATTCAGTACTTC. This gives the protein CASSFAGGGIQYF.

This clonotype has only a few counts. This chain uses TRBV12-3 or TRBV12-4 with TRBJ2-3, with a weak D call TRBD2 (5 bases). The V and J ends lost 8 bases and 2 bases respectively, with 14 bases between them. This CDR3 region has 14 residues. The CDR3, as DNA: TGTGCCAGCCGAGGAGGCCGTCACACAGATACGCAGTATTTT. Amino acids: CASRGGRHTDTQYF.

The rearrangement links TRBV10-3 to TRBJ2-2, with 9 bases fitting TRBD1. Germline CDR1 is ENHRY and CDR2 is SYGVKD. This CDR3 has 16 residues. J was trimmed by 4 bases and V by 4 bases; bases with no gene match: 7. CDR3 sequence reads: CAISVGGQGVTGELFF. The DNA of the CDR3 is TGTGCCATCAGTGTGGGGGGACAGGGCGTCACCGGGGAGCTGTTTTTT.

This clonotype was seen a few times. V and J are TRBV11-2 and TRBJ2-3; D uncertain. The CDR3 consists of 14 residues. Deletions cut 0 bases from V and 7 bases from J, with 11 bases between. Germline V gene sequence: CDR1 SGHAT, CDR2 FQNNGV. The CDR3 sequence: CASSLETAQYTQYF. The CDR3 coding sequence is TGTGCCAGCAGCTTAGAGACTGCCCAATATACGCAGTATTTT.

This clonotype was detected a few times. This chain uses TRBV20-1 with TRBJ2-1; D may match TRBD1 or TRBD2 (5 bases each). The length of the CDR3 is 16 residues. Trimming shortened V by 5 bases and J by 2 bases, and 19 bases separated the two germline ends. Germline CDR1 is DFQATT and CDR2 is SNEGSKA (reference sequence). In DNA, the CDR3 is TGCAGTGCTTGGACAAGGACTCAACCGGCCTACAATGAGCAGTTCTTC. Amino acid sequence: CSAWTRTQPAYNEQFF.

CDR3 nucleotide sequence: TGTGCCAGCAGTGCCCTGGGGGGCGGGGGAAGCACAGATACGCAGTATTTT. Its protein is CASSALGGGGSTDTQYF. The rearrangement links TRBV25-1 to TRBJ2-3, with D maybe TRBD2 (7 bases). V was trimmed by 4 bases and J by 0 bases, leaving 17 bases between them. The CDR3 runs 17 residues. Germline loops: CDR1 MGHDK, CDR2 SYGVNS.

The V and J genes are TRBV2 and TRBJ2-1; no reliable D call. The CDR3 contains 16 residues. Germline V gives CDR1 SNHLY, CDR2 FYNNEI. V lost 0 bases and J 0 bases, leaving 9 bases between the germline ends. This chain's CDR3 is CASSEAGPSSYNEQFF. The CDR3 bases are TGTGCCAGCAGTGAAGCGGGCCCAAGCTCCTACAATGAGCAGTTCTTC. Combining the CDR3 with reference TRBV2 and TRBJ2-1 gives the whole variable domain EPEVTQTPSHQVTQMGQEVILRCVPISNHLYFYWYRQILGQKVEFLVSFYNNEISEKSEIFDDQFSVERPDGSNFTLKIRSTKLEDSAMYFCASSEAGPSSYNEQFFGPGTRLTVL.

The chain couples TRBV29-1 to TRBJ2-5; the D gene is possibly TRBD2 (5 bases). The V end was cut by 1 base, the J end by 0 bases, with 12 bases between. The CDR3 extends over 15 amino acids. CDR1 is SQVTM and CDR2 is ANQGSEA in the germline V gene. CDR3 in amino acids: CSVEGKGGYQETQYF. CDR3 DNA sequence: TGCAGCGTTGAAGGGAAAGGAGGATACCAAGAGACCCAGTACTTC.

There are a few counts of this clonotype. The chain employs TRBV10-3 and TRBJ1-2, with D hard to call. The CDR3 has 14 residues. V lost 5 bases and J lost 7, with 17 bases in between. The germline V gene encodes CDR1 ENHRY and CDR2 SYGVKD. DNA of the CDR3: TGTGCCATCAGTCTTGCAGAATTTGCGGGTGGCTACACCTTC. Translating gives CAISLAEFAGGYTF.

The rearrangement joins TRBV25-1 to TRBJ2-5; 9 nucleotides align to TRBD1. Germline CDR1 MGHDK, CDR2 SYGVNS. The V gene end was trimmed by 6 bases and the J gene end by 0 bases; junction bases not matched to a gene: 11. The CDR3 runs 17 residues. The CDR3 DNA follows: TGTGCCAGCAGCCCTGTATCCGGGACAGGGTACCAAGAGACCCAGTACTTC. Its protein is CASSPVSGTGYQETQYF.

This rearrangement joins TRBV20-1 to TRBJ2-6, with 13 bases fitting TRBD2. This CDR3 comprises 18 residues. Trimming took 5 bases from V and 0 from J; bases not matched to a gene: 7. From germline, CDR1 is DFQATT and CDR2 SNEGSKA (reference sequence). The CDR3 DNA sequence: TGCAGTGCTGGAGCAGGACTAGCGGGAGTCTCTGGGGCCAACGTCCTGACTTTC. Translating it yields CSAGAGLAGVSGANVLTF.

This clonotype was found a few times. Written as DNA, the CDR3 is TGCAGTGCTAGAGATTTTTTAGGGGGCCCCTCCTACTACGAGCAGTACTTC. Translating it yields CSARDFLGGPSYYEQYF. This sequence joins TRBV20-1 and TRBJ2-7; 7 bases map to TRBD1. The V gene end was trimmed by 0 bases and the J gene end by 3 bases; junction bases not matched to a gene: 14. Per germline, CDR1 DFQATT and CDR2 SNEGSKA (reference sequence). The CDR3 consists of 17 residues.

Only a few counts were recorded for this clonotype. This chain connects TRBV12-3 or TRBV12-4 to TRBJ2-3, with no clear D. Deletions cut 8 bases from V and 2 bases from J, with 11 bases between. There are 13 residues in the CDR3. The chain's CDR3 is CASLERSTDTQYF. The CDR3 DNA sequence: TGTGCCAGCCTTGAGAGGTCCACAGATACGCAGTATTTT.

The chain combines TRBV11-2 with TRBJ2-5; D might be TRBD2 (5 bases). The CDR3 loop spans 17 amino acids. Trimming pared 3 bases from V and 2 bases from J, leaving 19 bases between. Per germline, CDR1 SGHAT and CDR2 FQNNGV. The CDR3 sequence: CASSFGELVPLQETQYF. The CDR3 DNA reads as TGTGCCAGCAGCTTTGGGGAGCTAGTCCCCCTACAAGAGACCCAGTACTTC.

This chain links TRBV4-1 with TRBJ2-6; D remains unclear. There are 19 residues in the CDR3. Germline assignment: CDR1 MGHRA and CDR2 YSYEKL. V dropped 1 base and J dropped 3 bases, with 19 bases sitting between them. CDR3 coding DNA: TGCGCCAGCAGCCAAGCGCTCGAGACGGTGTGGATTGGGGCCAACGTCCTGACTTTC. Residues: CASSQALETVWIGANVLTF.

This clonotype was counted a few times. The chain employs TRBV29-1 and TRBJ1-1; 9 nucleotides match TRBD1. The CDR3 loop spans 14 amino acids. V shed 6 bases and J 5 bases; nucleotides not matched to a gene: 10. CDR1 is SQVTM and CDR2 is ANQGSEA in the germline V gene. CDR3 sequence: CSVAQGAGGTEAFF. The CDR3 DNA follows: TGCAGCGTAGCACAGGGGGCGGGTGGGACTGAAGCTTTCTTT.

This clonotype has a handful of counts. The CDR3 sequence is CASSQRWNSGANVLTF. Here the CDR3 DNA reads TGTGCCAGCAGCCAAAGATGGAACTCTGGGGCCAACGTCCTGACTTTC. This chain links TRBV3-1 with TRBJ2-6; no firm D call. The germline V gene has CDR1 LGHDT and CDR2 YNNKEL (reference sequence). V gave up 2 bases and J gave up 0 bases, with 8 bases separating them. This CDR3 spans 16 amino acids.

This clonotype was found a few times. The chain links TRBV3-1 to TRBJ2-1; D not resolved. CDR1 and CDR2 (germline): LGHDT, YNNKEL (reference sequence). The germline V and J ends were trimmed by 1 base and 8 bases, with 6 bases remaining between them. The CDR3 consists of 12 residues. The CDR3 sequence is CASSQVVHEQFF. CDR3 in DNA: TGTGCCAGCAGCCAAGTTGTCCATGAGCAGTTCTTC.